The 16 T cell receptor beta chains below were found in one sample sequenced in a study of shared clonotypes between healthy human individuals. The data were produced by immunoSEQ multiplex PCR, yet TCRdb's version contains in-frame clones alone and is incomplete. The repertoire has more than 1.2 million clones, 97% to 99% of them found once; the top ten carry 0.36%. The specimen was naive CD4+ T cells sorted from blood. Subset given: CD45RA+ positively selected. Every receptor here comes from a man aged 25 to 40 in good health.

The J gene is TRBJ2-7, the V gene TRBV5-1; a weak D match, TRBD1 (6 bases). CDR3 size: 14 residues. The V and J ends lost 0 bases and 5 bases respectively, with 12 bases between them. Germline V gene lookup returns CDR1 SGHRS and CDR2 YFSETQ. The CDR3: CASSLGRGFHEQYF. CDR3 nucleotide sequence: TGCGCCAGCAGCTTGGGAAGGGGGTTCCACGAGCAGTACTTC.

The genes are TRBV6-5 and TRBJ1-4, with a tentative D call TRBD1 (6 bases). The CDR3 is 14 amino acids. Trimming stripped 4 bases from V and 4 bases from J, with 10 bases between. Germline lookup yields CDR1 MNHEY and CDR2 SVGAGI. The CDR3 coding sequence is TGTGCCAGCAGTTGGACAGCCGATAATGAAAAACTGTTTTTT. Encoded protein: CASSWTADNEKLFF.

The V gene is TRBV5-6, the J gene TRBJ2-7; D remains unclear. Germline loops: CDR1 SGHDT, CDR2 YYEEEE. V gave up 0 bases and J gave up 4 bases, with 8 bases separating them. The CDR3 length is 13 residues. In DNA form, the CDR3 reads TGTGCCAGCAGCTTGGTTCAGACTTACGAGCAGTACTTC. Encoded protein: CASSLVQTYEQYF. The variable domain in full, completed from reference TRBV5-6 and TRBJ2-7, reads DAGVTQSPTHLIKTRGQQVTLRCSPKSGHDTVSWYQQALGQGPQFIFQYYEEEERQRGNFPDRFSGHQFPNYSSELNVNALLLGDSALYLCASSLVQTYEQYFGPGTRLTVT.

Here the CDR3 reads CASSYLTGVGTEAFF. The CDR3 DNA sequence: TGTGCCAGCAGTTACTTAACAGGGGTAGGCACTGAAGCTTTCTTT. The chain has TRBV6-5 and TRBJ1-1; 7 bases agree with TRBD1. Germline V gene lookup returns CDR1 MNHEY and CDR2 SVGAGI. The trim removed 1 base at V and 4 bases at J, leaving 6 bases unmatched. The CDR3 runs 15 residues.

The V call is TRBV19, the J call TRBJ2-1, with TRBD1 identical over 10 bases. This CDR3 spans 14 amino acids. The junction had 8 bases not matched to a gene; V was cut back by 10 bases and J by 5 bases. In germline, CDR1 is LNHDA, CDR2 SQIVND (reference sequence). The chain's CDR3 is CATNRDRGDNEQFF. CDR3 DNA sequence: TGTGCCACCAACCGGGACAGGGGCGACAATGAGCAGTTCTTC.

The chain joins TRBV9 to TRBJ2-3; 7 positions agree with TRBD2. CDR1 and CDR2 (germline): SGDLS, YYNGEE. The CDR3 runs to 15 residues. The V segment lost 2 bases and the J segment 0 bases; nucleotides outside the gene matches: 3. The CDR3 reads CASSVLADSTDTQYF. The CDR3 DNA is TGTGCCAGCAGCGTGCTAGCGGACAGCACAGATACGCAGTATTTT.

This chain links TRBV20-1 with TRBJ2-7; D is unclear. The CDR3 extends over 11 amino acids. Germline V gene sequence: CDR1 DFQATT, CDR2 SNEGSKA (reference sequence). Trimming removed 2 bases at V and 5 bases at J, with 7 bases between. CDR3 coding DNA: TGCAGTGCTAGATCGGGCCACGAGCAGTACTTC. Translated: CSARSGHEQYF.

This rearrangement joins TRBV28 to TRBJ2-5; maybe TRBD2 (6 bases). Germline-derived CDR1 and CDR2 are MDHEN and SYDVKM. V lost 4 bases to trimming and J lost 4 bases, with 10 bases between them. This CDR3 is built from 13 residues. CDR3 protein: CASSSGDRETQYF. The DNA for the CDR3 is TGTGCCAGCAGTTCGGGAGACAGAGAGACCCAGTACTTC.

The V and J genes are TRBV18 and TRBJ2-4; D unresolved. This CDR3 spans 14 amino acids. V was trimmed by 3 bases and J by 2 bases, leaving 8 bases between them. Germline V gene data show CDR1 as KGHSH and CDR2 as LQKENI. For the CDR3, the DNA is TGTGCCAGCTCACCTGAGTTAACCAAAAACATTCAGTACTTC. Its protein is CASSPELTKNIQYF.

This chain joins TRBV7-2 and TRBJ2-7; the match to TRBD2 covers 11 bases. From germline, CDR1 is SGHTA and CDR2 FQGNSA. This CDR3 has 14 residues. The ends lost 5 bases at V and 3 bases at J; junction bases unmatched: 3. The CDR3 region is CASSRGTSGYEQYF. CDR3 nucleotides: TGTGCCAGCAGCCGCGGGACTAGCGGCTACGAGCAGTACTTC.

CDR3 amino acids: CASSLVGGPGGTQYF. The CDR3 DNA reads TGTGCCAGCAGCTTAGTAGGGGGACCTGGAGGAACCCAGTACTTC. The rearrangement uses TRBV11-2 and TRBJ2-5, with D perhaps TRBD1 (6 bases). Deletions cut 1 base from V and 8 bases from J, with 17 bases between. CDR3 length: 15 amino acids. From germline, CDR1 is SGHAT and CDR2 FQNNGV.

The chain uses TRBV18 and TRBJ1-4; D gene unclear. The CDR3 contains 13 residues. V lost 3 bases, J lost 8 bases, and 10 bases lay in between. The germline gives CDR1 KGHSH, CDR2 LQKENI. This CDR3 reads CASSPTREEKLFF. In DNA, the CDR3 is TGTGCCAGCTCACCGACAAGAGAAGAAAAACTGTTTTTT.

V usage is TRBV6-4 and J usage is TRBJ1-2, with D maybe TRBD1 (5 bases). Trimming removed 5 bases at V and 6 bases at J, with 7 bases between. The CDR3 is 11 residues long. The germline gives CDR1 MRHNA, CDR2 SNTAGT. CDR3 region: CASSQGNGYTF. In nucleotides, the CDR3 is TGTGCCAGCAGTCAGGGCAATGGCTACACCTTC.

The chain links TRBV27 to TRBJ1-5; 9 nucleotides line up with TRBD1. Germline CDR1 is MNHEY and CDR2 is SMNVEV (reference sequence). The CDR3 runs 14 residues. V dropped 4 bases and J dropped 9; count of bases not matched to a gene: 7. The CDR3 nucleotides are TGTGCCAGCAGTTCGCTACAGGGGGCGCCGCCCCAGCATTTT. Its translation: CASSSLQGAPPQHF.

The gene calls are TRBV7-7 and TRBJ2-2; D possibly uses TRBD1 or TRBD2 (5 bases each). CDR3 length: 15 amino acids. V was pared by 5 bases and J by 1 base, with 11 bases between. Germline CDR1 reads SSHAT; CDR2 reads FNYEAQ (reference sequence). The CDR3: CASSPGAGNTGELFF. The CDR3, as DNA: TGTGCCAGCAGCCCCGGGGCAGGGAACACCGGGGAGCTGTTTTTT.

V gene TRBV19 combines with J gene TRBJ1-1, with D uncertain. Germline V gene lookup returns CDR1 LNHDA and CDR2 SQIVND (reference sequence). This CDR3 region has 13 residues. Trimming stripped 3 bases from V and 6 bases from J, with 11 bases between. CDR3 loop: CASSMRQMAEAFF. The CDR3 DNA follows: TGTGCCAGTAGTATGCGGCAGATGGCTGAAGCTTTCTTT.